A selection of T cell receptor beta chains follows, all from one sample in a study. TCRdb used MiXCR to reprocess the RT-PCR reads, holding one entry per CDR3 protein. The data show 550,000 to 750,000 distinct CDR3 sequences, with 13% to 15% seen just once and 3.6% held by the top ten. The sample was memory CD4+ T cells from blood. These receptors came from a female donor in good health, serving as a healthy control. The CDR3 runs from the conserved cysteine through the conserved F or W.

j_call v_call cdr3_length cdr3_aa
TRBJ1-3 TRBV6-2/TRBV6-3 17 CASSYPRGQIFGNTIYF
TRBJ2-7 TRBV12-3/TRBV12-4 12 CASGSRSYEQYF
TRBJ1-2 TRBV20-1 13 CSAREYSNYGYTF
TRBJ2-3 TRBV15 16 CATSGGRAINADTQYF
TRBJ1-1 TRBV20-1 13 CSAPTGGITEAFF
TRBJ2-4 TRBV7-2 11 CASSPANIQYF
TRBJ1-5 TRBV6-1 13 CAISPGFDQPQHF
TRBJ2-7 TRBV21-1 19 CASSKDCEPTLRASYEQYF
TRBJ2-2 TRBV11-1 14 CASSLIRVTGELFF
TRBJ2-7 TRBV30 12 CVVKTDGYEQYF
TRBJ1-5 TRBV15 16 CATSSDRGQSNQPQHF
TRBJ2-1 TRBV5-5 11 CASSLKGEQFF
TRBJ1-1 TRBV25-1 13 CASLNFQGTEAFF
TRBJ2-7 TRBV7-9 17 CASSLVSGGRAAGEQYF
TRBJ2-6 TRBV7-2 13 CASSSQLAGPLTF
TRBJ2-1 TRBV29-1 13 CSVETRWFGEQFF
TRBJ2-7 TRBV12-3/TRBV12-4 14 CASSFGSGAPEQYF
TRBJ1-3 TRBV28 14 CAIESVGGGNTIYF
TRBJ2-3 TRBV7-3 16 CASSESLPPGTDTQYF
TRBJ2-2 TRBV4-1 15 CASRIQGANTGELFF
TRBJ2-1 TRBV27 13 CAVLGGPYNEQFF
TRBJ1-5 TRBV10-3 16 CAISESTGSSNQPQHF
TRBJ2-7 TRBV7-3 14 CASSLTGGDYEQYF
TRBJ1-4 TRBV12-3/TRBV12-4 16 CASSGASLATNEKLFF
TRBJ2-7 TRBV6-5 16 CASSQTSGSRSYEQYF
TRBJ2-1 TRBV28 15 CASRSTSGFYNEQFF
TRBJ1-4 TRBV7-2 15 CASSLGGEVSEKLFF
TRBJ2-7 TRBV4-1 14 CASSRTSIEGEQYF
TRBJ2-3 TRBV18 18 CASSPHGSSGVSTDTQYF
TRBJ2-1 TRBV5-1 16 CASSGSLAGKVNEQFF
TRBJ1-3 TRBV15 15 CATGQGPNSGNTIYF
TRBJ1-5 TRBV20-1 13 CSARRTANQPQHF
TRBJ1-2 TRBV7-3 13 CASSTSGVYGYTF
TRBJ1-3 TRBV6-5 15 CASSTRQDPGNTIYF
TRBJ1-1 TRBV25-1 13 CASSDIPRTEAFF
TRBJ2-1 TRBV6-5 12 CASKSSDRFQFF
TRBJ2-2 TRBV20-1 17 CSAGGGTGTPNTGVLFF
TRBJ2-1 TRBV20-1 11 CSARVGGKQFF
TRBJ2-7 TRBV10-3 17 CAISASTSGLGGDEQYF
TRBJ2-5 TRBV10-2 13 CASSGGTAKTQYF
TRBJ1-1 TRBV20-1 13 CSASNPQQAEAFF
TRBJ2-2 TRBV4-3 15 CASSQQTANTGELFF
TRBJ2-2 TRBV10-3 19 CAISEGRSGRASNTGELFF
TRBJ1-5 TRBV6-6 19 CASSSTAPGQGRSNQPQHF
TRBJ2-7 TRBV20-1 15 CSAGKVGSGTYEQYF
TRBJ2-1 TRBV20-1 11 CSARETESQFF
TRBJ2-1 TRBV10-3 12 CAISGLLDEQFF
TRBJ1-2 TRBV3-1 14 CASSTSGQNYGYTF
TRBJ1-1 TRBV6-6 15 CASSYKGATNTEAFF
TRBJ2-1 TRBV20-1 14 CSASGLAGTNEQFF
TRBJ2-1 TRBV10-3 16 CAIRGGERGGVAEQFF
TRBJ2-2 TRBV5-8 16 CASSFPGTQTTGELFF
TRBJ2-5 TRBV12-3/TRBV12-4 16 CASKPGTSGVQETQYF
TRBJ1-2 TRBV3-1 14 CASSHSSRQHGYTF
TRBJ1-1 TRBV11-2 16 CASSRGTGGSGTEAFF
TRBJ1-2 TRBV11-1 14 CASSHGQGRYGYTF
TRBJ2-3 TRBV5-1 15 CASSLGPSSADTQYF